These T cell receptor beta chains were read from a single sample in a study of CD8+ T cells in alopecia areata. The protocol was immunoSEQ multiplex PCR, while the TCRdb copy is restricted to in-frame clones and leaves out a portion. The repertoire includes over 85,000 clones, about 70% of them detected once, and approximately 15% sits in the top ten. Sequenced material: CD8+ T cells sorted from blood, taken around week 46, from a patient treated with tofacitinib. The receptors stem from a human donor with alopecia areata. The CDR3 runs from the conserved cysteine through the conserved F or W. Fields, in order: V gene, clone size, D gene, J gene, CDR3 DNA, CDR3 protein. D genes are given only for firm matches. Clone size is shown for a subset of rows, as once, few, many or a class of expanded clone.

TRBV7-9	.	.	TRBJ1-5	TGTGCCAGCAGTTCGGGGGGGACCAATCAGCCCCAGCATTTT	CASSSGGTNQPQHF
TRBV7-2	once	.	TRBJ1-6	TGTGCCAGCAGCTTCAGGGTTCTGGGGGCACCCCTCCACTTT	CASSFRVLGAPLHF
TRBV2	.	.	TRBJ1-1	TGTGCCAGCAGCCGACGCCCGGGTAGCACTGAAGCTTTCTTT	CASSRRPGSTEAFF
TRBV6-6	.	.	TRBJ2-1	TGTGCCACCATGCGAGGGGACTACAATGAGCAGTTCTTC	CATMRGDYNEQFF
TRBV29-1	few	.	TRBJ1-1	TGCAGCGTTCCTCCTCTGGGCACACACACTGAAGCTTTCTTT	CSVPPLGTHTEAFF
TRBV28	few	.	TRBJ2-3	TGTGCCAGCAGTTTAACAGGAGCAGATACGCAGTATTTT	CASSLTGADTQYF
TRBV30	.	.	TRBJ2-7	TGTGCCTGGAGTGCCGGACGGCCCAACGAGCAGTACTTC	CAWSAGRPNEQYF
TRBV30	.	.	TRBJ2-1	TGTGCCTGGGTTTTAACAGGGTCGAATGAGCAGTTCTTC	CAWVLTGSNEQFF
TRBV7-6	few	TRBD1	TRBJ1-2	TGTGCCAGCAGCTCAAGGTCGACAGGGAAGGATGGCTACACCTTC	CASSSRSTGKDGYTF
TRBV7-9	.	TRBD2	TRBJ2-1	TGTGCCAGCAGTACGACTAGCGGGGGGGCAAATGAGCAGTTCTTC	CASSTTSGGANEQFF
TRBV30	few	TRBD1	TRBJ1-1	TGTGCCTGGAGTGTGGGGGACAGGGAATCGGGATTCTTT	CAWSVGDRESGFF
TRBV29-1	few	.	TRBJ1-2	TGCAGCGTCTGGGGGGGTTCCGTTAACTATGGCTACACCTTC	CSVWGGSVNYGYTF
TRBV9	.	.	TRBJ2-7	TGTGCCAGCAGCGTAGATAGTAGCCAATCCTACGAGCAGTACTTC	CASSVDSSQSYEQYF
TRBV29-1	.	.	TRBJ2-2	TGCAGCGCACAGGGAGGGACCGGGGAGCTGTTTTTT	CSAQGGTGELFF
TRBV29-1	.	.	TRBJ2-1	TGCAGCGTTGAAGATGGAGACTACGAGCAGTTCTTC	CSVEDGDYEQFF
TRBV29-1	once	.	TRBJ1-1	TGCAGCGTCGGAGTCACTGAAGCTTTCTTT	CSVGVTEAFF
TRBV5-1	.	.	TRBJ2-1	TGCGCCAGCAGCTTGGGGTGGGGCGGGGGCCCCGCGGATGAGCAGTTCTTC	CASSLGWGGGPADEQFF
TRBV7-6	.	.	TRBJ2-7	TGTGCCAGCAGCTTAGCGCAGGGGAACGAGCAGTACTTC	CASSLAQGNEQYF
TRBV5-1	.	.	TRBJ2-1	TGCGCCAGTCGATCCCTCATCAATGAGCAGTTCTTC	CASRSLINEQFF
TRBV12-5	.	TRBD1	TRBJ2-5	TGTGCTAGTGGGAAGGGACAGACATCCCAAGAGACCCAGTACTTC	CASGKGQTSQETQYF
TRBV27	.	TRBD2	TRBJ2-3	TGTGCCAGCAGCCGGGGGGGCCTGGAAGATACGCAGTATTTT	CASSRGGLEDTQYF
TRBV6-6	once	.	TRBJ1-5	TGTGCCAGCAGCCTCCGGGACGGAAGCAATCAGCCCCAGCATTTT	CASSLRDGSNQPQHF
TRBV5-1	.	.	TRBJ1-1	TGCGCCAGCAGCCCAAACCCGAATCCGAACACTGAAGCTTTCTTT	CASSPNPNPNTEAFF
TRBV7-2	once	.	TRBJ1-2	TGTGCCAGCAGCTTAGCCCGTGGGGGCTACACCTTC	CASSLARGGYTF
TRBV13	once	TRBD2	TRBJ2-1	TGTGCCAGCAGCTTTAGGGCGGGGGGGCTGGATGAGCAGTTCTTC	CASSFRAGGLDEQFF
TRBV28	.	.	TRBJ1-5	TGTGCCAGCAGTTTAACGGGGAGGAAACAGCCCCAGCATTTT	CASSLTGRKQPQHF
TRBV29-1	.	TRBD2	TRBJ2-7	TGCAGCGCACAGGGACTAGCGGACTACGAGCAGTACTTC	CSAQGLADYEQYF
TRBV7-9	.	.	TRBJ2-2	TGTGCCAGCAGCTCACGCACCGGGGGAGGCACCGGGGAGCTGTTTTTT	CASSSRTGGGTGELFF
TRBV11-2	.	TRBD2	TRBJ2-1	TGTGCCAGCAGCTTACGACTAGCGGGAAATGAGCAGTTCTTC	CASSLRLAGNEQFF
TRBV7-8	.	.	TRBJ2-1	TGTGCCAGCAGCTCCAGGGAGACCTACAATGAGCAGTTCTTC	CASSSRETYNEQFF
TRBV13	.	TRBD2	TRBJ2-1	TGTGCCAGCAGCACAGAAGGGGCCAGCGGGGGGGCCGATGAGCAGTTCTTC	CASSTEGASGGADEQFF
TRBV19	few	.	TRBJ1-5	TGTGCCAGTAGCAACCAGGGTATGGGCAATCAGCCCCAGCATTTT	CASSNQGMGNQPQHF
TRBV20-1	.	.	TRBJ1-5	TGCAGTGCTAAGGGGGATCAGCCCCAGCATTTT	CSAKGDQPQHF
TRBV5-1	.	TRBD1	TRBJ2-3	TGCGCCAGCAGCTGGACAGGGGGAGACCTAGATACGCAGTATTTT	CASSWTGGDLDTQYF
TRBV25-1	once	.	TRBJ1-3	TGTGCCAGCAGTGGGGTAGCTGGGGCGAACTCTGGAAACACCATATATTTT	CASSGVAGANSGNTIYF
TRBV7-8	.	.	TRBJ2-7	TGTGCCAGCAGCTTAGGGTATCAGGAGCAGTACTTC	CASSLGYQEQYF
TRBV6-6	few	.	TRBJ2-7	TGTGCCAGCAGTTACAGAATCCACGAGCAGTACTTC	CASSYRIHEQYF
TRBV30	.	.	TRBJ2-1	TGTGCCTGGAGTGTTGGAGGGAAGAGCAGTAATGAGCAGTTCTTC	CAWSVGGKSSNEQFF
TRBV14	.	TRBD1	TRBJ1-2	TGTGCCAGCAGCCAAACCAGGACAGGGCTGGATAACTATGGCTACACCTTC	CASSQTRTGLDNYGYTF
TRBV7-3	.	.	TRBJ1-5	TGTGCCAGCAGGCCAAGACGTAAGGGGCGGGTGATCAATCAGCCCCAGCATTTT	CASRPRRKGRVINQPQHF
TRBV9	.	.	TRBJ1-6	TGTGCCAGCAGCGGTTTTGAGCTTAATTCACCCCTCCACTTT	CASSGFELNSPLHF
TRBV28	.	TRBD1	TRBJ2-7	TGTGCCAGCAGTTTTAATAGACAGGGAATTTACGAGCAGTACTTC	CASSFNRQGIYEQYF